One TCR beta chain is described in this entry. These data originate in a study of blood T cell repertoires in COVID-19. Study information: Sites across the United States, Italy and Spain contributed samples from acute and convalescent COVID-19. The analysed material was cDNA or gDNA that came from T cells, B-cell-depleted T cells, or PBMCs.

This CDR3 is built from 15 residues. V was clipped by 0 bases and J by 8 bases; unmatched bases: 3. From germline, CDR1 is SGHVS and CDR2 FQNEAQ. Authors' processing steps: Scientists estimated how many nucleated cells there were by amplifying reference gene primers. Using immunoSEQ multiplex PCR, the repertoire was profiled, and TCRdb retains in-frame clones only, with some absent. That table gives V, J and clone size, and the DNA gave D and trimming. The sample has approximately 32,000 clones, just over 85% seen once. The chain recombines TRBV7-8 with TRBJ2-2; TRBD1 agrees at 10 bases. Specimen: peripheral blood. This TCR derives from a woman aged 65 to 85 with active COVID-19. The CDR3 region has the DNA TGTGCCAGCAGCTTAGCGCCGGACAGGGGGGGGGAGCTGTTTTTT. Translated, it gives CASSLAPDRGGELFF.